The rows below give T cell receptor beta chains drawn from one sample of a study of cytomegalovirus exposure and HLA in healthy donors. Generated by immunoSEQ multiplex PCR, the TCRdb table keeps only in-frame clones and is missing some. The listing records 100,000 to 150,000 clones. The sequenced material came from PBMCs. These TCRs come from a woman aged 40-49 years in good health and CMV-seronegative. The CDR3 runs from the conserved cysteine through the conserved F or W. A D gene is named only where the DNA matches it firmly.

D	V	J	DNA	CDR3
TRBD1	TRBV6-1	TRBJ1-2	TGTGCCAGCACTCAGGACAGGCTCCATGGCTACACCTTC	CASTQDRLHGYTF
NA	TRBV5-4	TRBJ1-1	TGTGCCAGCACCGGGGCGCGGGGAGGCACTGAAGCTTTCTTT	CASTGARGGTEAFF
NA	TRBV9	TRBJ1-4	TGTGCCAGCAGCGTAGGGGACACAGCCCTAGGAATTAATGAAAAACTGTTTTTT	CASSVGDTALGINEKLFF
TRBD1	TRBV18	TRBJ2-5	TGTGCCAGCTCACGGCTCCGGGACAGGGGTAGTGAGACCCAGTACTTC	CASSRLRDRGSETQYF
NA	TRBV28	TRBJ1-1	TGTGCCAGCCAGACACCGAACACTGAAGCTTTCTTT	CASQTPNTEAFF
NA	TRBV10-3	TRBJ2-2	TGTGCCATCAGTGAGACTAGTCCGAACACCGGGGAGCTGTTTTTT	CAISETSPNTGELFF
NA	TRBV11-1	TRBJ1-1	TGTGCCAGCAGCTCCCAGGTGCGGGCCCGGGGGACTGAAGCTTTCTTT	CASSSQVRARGTEAFF
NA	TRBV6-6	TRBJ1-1	TGTGCCAGCAGGGGGGCGATTAAGAACACTGAAGCTTTCTTT	CASRGAIKNTEAFF
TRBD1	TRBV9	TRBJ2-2	TGTGCCAGCAGCGTAGACTCTGGGACAGGGGCCGTAACCGGGGAGCTGTTTTTT	CASSVDSGTGAVTGELFF
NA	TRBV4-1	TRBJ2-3	TGCGCCAGCAGCCACTTGCGAGATACGCAGTATTTT	CASSHLRDTQYF
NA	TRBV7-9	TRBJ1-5	TGTGCCAGCAGCTTTCAGGATTCCGTGGGTCAGCTCCAGCATTTT	CASSFQDSVGQLQHF
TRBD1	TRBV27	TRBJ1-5	TGTGCCAGCAGGGGGGGACAGGGCAGCAATCAGCCCCAGCATTTT	CASRGGQGSNQPQHF
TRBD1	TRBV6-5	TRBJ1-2	TGTGCCAGTTTGGACAGGGGGCTTTATGGCTACACCTTC	CASLDRGLYGYTF
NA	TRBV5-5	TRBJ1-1	TGTGCCAGCAGCTTGGGACCGGGAGGAAACACTGAAGCTTTCTTT	CASSLGPGGNTEAFF
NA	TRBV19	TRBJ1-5	TGTGCCAGTAGTATTTTCGATCAGCCCCAGCATTTT	CASSIFDQPQHF
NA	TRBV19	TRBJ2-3	TGTGCCACTACTGGACTCGGTAGCACAGATACGCAGTATTTT	CATTGLGSTDTQYF
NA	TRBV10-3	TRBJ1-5	TGTGCCATCAGTGAGTCGAGACAGGCGAATCAGCCCCAGCATTTT	CAISESRQANQPQHF
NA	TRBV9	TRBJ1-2	TGTGCCAGCAGCGTAGAGAATGCGGGACTCTATGGCTACACCTTC	CASSVENAGLYGYTF
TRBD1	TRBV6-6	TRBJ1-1	TGTGCCAGCAGGGGACAGGGCGTCACTGAAGCTTTCTTT	CASRGQGVTEAFF
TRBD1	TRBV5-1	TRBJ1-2	TGCGCCAGCAGCCCCCGGGACAGGGCCTATGGCTACACCTTC	CASSPRDRAYGYTF
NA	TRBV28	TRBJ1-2	TGTGCCAGCAGTCTCAGCGCGACCCCTGGCTACACCTTC	CASSLSATPGYTF
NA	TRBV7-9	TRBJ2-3	TGTGCCAGCAGCTTAGGGAGCCTCGGGGATACGCAGTATTTT	CASSLGSLGDTQYF
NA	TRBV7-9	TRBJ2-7	TGTGCCAGCCAAGACTCGGGGGGCAGGGAGCAGTACTTC	CASQDSGGREQYF
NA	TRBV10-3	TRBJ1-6	TGTGCCATCAGTGTGGCAGGGGCGGATAATTCACCCCTCCACTTT	CAISVAGADNSPLHF
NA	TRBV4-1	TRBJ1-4	TGCGCCAGCAGCCTCCGGGGGGGGCGCGATGAAAAACTGTTTTTT	CASSLRGGRDEKLFF
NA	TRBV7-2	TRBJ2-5	TGTGCCAGCAGCTTAGGTCAGGCGTACCAAGAGACCCAGTACTTC	CASSLGQAYQETQYF